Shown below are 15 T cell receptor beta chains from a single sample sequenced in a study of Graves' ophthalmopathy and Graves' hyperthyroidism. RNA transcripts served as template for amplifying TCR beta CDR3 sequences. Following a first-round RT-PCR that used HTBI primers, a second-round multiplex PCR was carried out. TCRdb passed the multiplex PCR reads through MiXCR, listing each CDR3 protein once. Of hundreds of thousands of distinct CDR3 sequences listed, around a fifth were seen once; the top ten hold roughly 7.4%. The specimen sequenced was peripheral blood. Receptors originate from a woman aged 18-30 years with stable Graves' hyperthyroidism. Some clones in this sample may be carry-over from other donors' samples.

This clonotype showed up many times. The CDR3 DNA reads TGTGCCAGCAGCTTGGGACAGGGCATCTCCTACGAGCAGTACTTC. Encoded protein: CASSLGQGISYEQYF. The chain has TRBV7-9 and TRBJ2-7, with 9 bases identical to TRBD1. CDR1 and CDR2 (germline): SEHNR, FQNEAQ (reference sequence). The trim removed 3 bases at V and 0 bases at J, leaving 3 bases unmatched. The length of the CDR3 is 15 residues.

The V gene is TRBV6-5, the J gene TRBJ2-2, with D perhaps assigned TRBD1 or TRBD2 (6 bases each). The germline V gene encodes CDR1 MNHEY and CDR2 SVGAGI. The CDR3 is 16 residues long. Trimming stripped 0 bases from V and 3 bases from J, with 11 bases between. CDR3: CASSYSYGGYTGELFF. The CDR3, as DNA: TGTGCCAGCAGTTACTCGTACGGGGGCTACACCGGGGAGCTGTTTTTT.

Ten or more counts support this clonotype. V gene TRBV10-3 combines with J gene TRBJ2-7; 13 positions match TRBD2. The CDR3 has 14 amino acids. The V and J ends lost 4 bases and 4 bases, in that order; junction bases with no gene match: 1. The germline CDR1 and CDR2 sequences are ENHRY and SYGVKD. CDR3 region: CAISGTSGSYEQYF. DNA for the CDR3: TGTGCCATCAGTGGGACTAGCGGGAGTTACGAGCAGTACTTC.

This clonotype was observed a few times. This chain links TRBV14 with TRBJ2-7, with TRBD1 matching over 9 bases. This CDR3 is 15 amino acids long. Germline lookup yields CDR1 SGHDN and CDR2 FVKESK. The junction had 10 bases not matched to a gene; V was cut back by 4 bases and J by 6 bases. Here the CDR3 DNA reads TGTGCCAGCAGCCCCGCTTGGACAGGGGATTTCGAGCAGTACTTC. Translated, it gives CASSPAWTGDFEQYF.

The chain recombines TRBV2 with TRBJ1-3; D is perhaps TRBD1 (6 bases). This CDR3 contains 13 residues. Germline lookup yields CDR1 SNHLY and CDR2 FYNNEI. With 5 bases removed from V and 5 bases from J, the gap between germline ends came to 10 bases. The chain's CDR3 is CASSPDRRNTIYF. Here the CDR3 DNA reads TGTGCCAGCAGTCCGGACAGAAGAAACACCATATATTTT.

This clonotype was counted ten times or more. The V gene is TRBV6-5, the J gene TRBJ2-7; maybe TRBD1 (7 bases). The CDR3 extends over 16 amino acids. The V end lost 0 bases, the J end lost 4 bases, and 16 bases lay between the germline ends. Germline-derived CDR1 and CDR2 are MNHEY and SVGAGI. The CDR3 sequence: CASSYSQGEVFYEQYF. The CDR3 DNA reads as TGTGCCAGCAGTTACTCGCAGGGGGAGGTTTTTTACGAGCAGTACTTC.

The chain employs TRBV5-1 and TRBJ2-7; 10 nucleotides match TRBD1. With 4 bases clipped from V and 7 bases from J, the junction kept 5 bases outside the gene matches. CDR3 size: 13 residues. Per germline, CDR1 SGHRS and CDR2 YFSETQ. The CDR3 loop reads CASSRGTGEEQYF. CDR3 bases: TGCGCCAGCAGCAGGGGGACAGGGGAAGAGCAGTACTTC.

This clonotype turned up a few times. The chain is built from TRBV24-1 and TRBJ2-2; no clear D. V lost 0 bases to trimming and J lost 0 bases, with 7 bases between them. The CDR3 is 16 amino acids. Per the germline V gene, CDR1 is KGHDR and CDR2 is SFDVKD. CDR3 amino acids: CATSDLGGTNTGELFF. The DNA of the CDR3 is TGTGCCACCAGTGATTTGGGCGGAACGAACACCGGGGAGCTGTTTTTT.

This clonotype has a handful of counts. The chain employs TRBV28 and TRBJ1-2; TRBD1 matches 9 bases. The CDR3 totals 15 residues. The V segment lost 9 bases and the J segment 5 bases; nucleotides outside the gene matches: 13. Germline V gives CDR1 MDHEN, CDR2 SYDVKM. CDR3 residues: CASTRWGQGSYGYTF. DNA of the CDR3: TGTGCCAGTACGAGATGGGGACAGGGTTCGTATGGCTACACCTTC.

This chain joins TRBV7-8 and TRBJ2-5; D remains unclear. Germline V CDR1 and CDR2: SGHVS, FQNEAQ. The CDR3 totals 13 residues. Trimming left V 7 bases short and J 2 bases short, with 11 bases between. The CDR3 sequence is CASKAALQETQYF. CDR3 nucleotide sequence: TGTGCCAGCAAGGCAGCTCTACAAGAGACCCAGTACTTC.

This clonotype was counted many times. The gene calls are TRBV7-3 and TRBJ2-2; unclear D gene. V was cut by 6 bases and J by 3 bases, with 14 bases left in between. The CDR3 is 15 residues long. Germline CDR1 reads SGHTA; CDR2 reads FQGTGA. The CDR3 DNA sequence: TGTGCCAGCAGTCACGGGTATGCGGACACCGGGGAGCTGTTTTTT. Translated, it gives CASSHGYADTGELFF.

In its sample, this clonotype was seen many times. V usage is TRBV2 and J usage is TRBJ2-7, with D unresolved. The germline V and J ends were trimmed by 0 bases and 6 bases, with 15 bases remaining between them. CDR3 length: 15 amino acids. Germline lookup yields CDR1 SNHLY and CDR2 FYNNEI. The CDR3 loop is CASSEAFYQVIEQYF. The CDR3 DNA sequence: TGTGCCAGCAGTGAAGCCTTTTACCAGGTCATCGAGCAGTACTTC.

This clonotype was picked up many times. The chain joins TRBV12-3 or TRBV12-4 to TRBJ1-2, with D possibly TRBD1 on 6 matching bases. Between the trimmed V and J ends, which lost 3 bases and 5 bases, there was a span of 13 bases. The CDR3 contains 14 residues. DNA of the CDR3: TGTGCCAGCAGTTTTCGGGGGGCTGGGTATGGCTACACCTTC. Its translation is CASSFRGAGYGYTF.

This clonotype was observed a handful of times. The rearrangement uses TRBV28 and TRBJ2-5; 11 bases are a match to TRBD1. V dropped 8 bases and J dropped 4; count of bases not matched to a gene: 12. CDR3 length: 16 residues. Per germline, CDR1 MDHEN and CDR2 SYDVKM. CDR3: CASPPRTGGVGETQYF. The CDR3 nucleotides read TGTGCCAGCCCCCCCCGGACAGGGGGCGTCGGAGAGACCCAGTACTTC.

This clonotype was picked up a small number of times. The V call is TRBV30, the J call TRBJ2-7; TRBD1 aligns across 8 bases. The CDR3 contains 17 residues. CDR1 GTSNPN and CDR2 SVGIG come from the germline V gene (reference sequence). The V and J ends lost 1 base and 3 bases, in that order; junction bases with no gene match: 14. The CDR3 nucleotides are TGTGCCTGGAGTGAAGGTTTAGGTGCAGGGGGCTTCTACGAGCAGTACTTC. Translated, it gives CAWSEGLGAGGFYEQYF.